These 15 T cell receptor beta chains were all obtained from the same sample, sequenced in a study of blood T cell repertoires in COVID-19. Measured with immunoSEQ multiplex PCR; TCRdb has only the in-frame clones, and not every one. Among 200,000 or so clones listed, around 85% were seen once. Sequenced: peripheral blood. The receptors come from a person aged 70 to 85 with COVID-19, enrolled during active disease.

This clone was counted between two and nine times. The chain carries TRBV19 and TRBJ1-1, with 8 bases aligning to TRBD1. Germline V gene data show CDR1 as LNHDA and CDR2 as SQIVND (reference sequence). V lost 7 bases, J lost 2 bases, and 12 bases stayed unmatched. The CDR3 covers 16 residues. The CDR3 is CASNYKTGTGNTEAFF. The CDR3 DNA is TGTGCCAGTAACTATAAAACCGGGACAGGCAACACTGAAGCTTTCTTT.

CDR3 sequence: CASSQDRGTGELFF. CDR3 coding DNA: TGTGCCAGCAGCCAAGATAGAGGGACCGGGGAGCTGTTTTTT. J is TRBJ2-2 and V is TRBV4-2; TRBD2 might be the D (5 bases). Germline lookup yields CDR1 LGHNA and CDR2 YNFKEQ. The ends were cut back, 0 bases at V and 5 bases at J, with 7 bases in the middle. The CDR3 runs 14 residues.

This clone was detected ten times or more. The chain joins TRBV10-2 to TRBJ1-6, with a tentative D call TRBD1 (5 bases). Germline V CDR1 and CDR2: WSHSY, SAAADI. Trimming removed 8 bases from V and 7 bases from J, with 12 bases in between. The CDR3 has 13 amino acids. DNA of the CDR3: TGCGCCAGCGGGGGACTTGTCAATTCACCCCTCCACTTT. Translation: CASGGLVNSPLHF.

The chain is built from TRBV19 and TRBJ1-4; D remains ambiguous. Trimming stripped 0 bases from V and 10 bases from J, with 12 bases between. Germline CDR1 LNHDA, CDR2 SQIVND (reference sequence). The CDR3 totals 14 residues. The CDR3 region has the DNA TGTGCCAGTAGTATAGATCGGGTTATTGGAAAACTGTTTTTT. Encoded protein: CASSIDRVIGKLFF.

In its sample, this clone was seen a few times. The CDR3: CASTWDRVEKLFF. The CDR3 DNA reads as TGTGCCAGCACCTGGGACAGGGTTGAAAAACTGTTTTTT. The V gene is TRBV2, the J gene TRBJ1-4; 9 bases align to TRBD1. Germline V CDR1 and CDR2: SNHLY, FYNNEI. V was clipped by 7 bases and J by 7 bases; unmatched bases: 4. The CDR3 runs 13 residues.

The genes are TRBV2 and TRBJ2-7, with 9 nucleotides matching TRBD1. Germline CDR1 is SNHLY and CDR2 is FYNNEI. The CDR3 is made up of 14 amino acids. V trimming: 5 bases; J trimming: 0 bases; junction bases outside the gene matches: 2. For the CDR3, the DNA is TGTGCCAGCAGTCGGACAGGGGACTCCTACGAGCAGTACTTC. Its protein is CASSRTGDSYEQYF.

The chain uses TRBV24-1 and TRBJ2-5, with D possibly matching TRBD2 (6 bases). Deletions cut 4 bases from V and 7 bases from J, with 15 bases between. The CDR3 has 14 amino acids. The germline gives CDR1 KGHDR, CDR2 SFDVKD. CDR3 protein: CATSDGGRAGTQYF. CDR3 nucleotides: TGTGCCACCAGTGACGGGGGACGGGCAGGGACCCAGTACTTC.

This clone has only one observation. The rearrangement uses TRBV4-2 and TRBJ2-7, with TRBD1 as a possible D gene (6 bases). There are 15 residues in the CDR3. Trimming cost V 2 bases and J 2 bases, with 13 bases left between them. Germline V lookup: CDR1 LGHNA, CDR2 YNFKEQ. The DNA of the CDR3 is TGTGCCAGCAGCCAAACCGGGACACGTCCCTACGAGCAGTACTTC. It encodes CASSQTGTRPYEQYF.

The CDR3 spells CASSLQGQLSHNEQFF. CDR3 sequence (DNA): TGTGCCAGCAGCCTTCAGGGACAGTTGAGCCACAATGAGCAGTTCTTC. This chain links TRBV6-2 or TRBV6-3 with TRBJ2-1; 7 positions agree with TRBD1. The trim removed 6 bases at V and 5 bases at J, leaving 13 bases unmatched. CDR3 length equals 16 residues. Germline assignment: CDR1 MNHEY and CDR2 SVGEGT.

This clone was seen once. The V gene is TRBV6-6, the J gene TRBJ2-3; 11 bases are a match to TRBD2. The CDR3 is 17 amino acids. Germline-derived CDR1 and CDR2 are MNHNY and SVGAGI (reference sequence). Trimming removed 5 bases from V and 2 bases from J; junction bases left unmatched: 9. Here the CDR3 reads CASSLGRLAGHTDTQYF. For the CDR3, the DNA is TGTGCCAGCAGTCTGGGCCGACTAGCGGGACACACAGATACGCAGTATTTT.

This chain joins TRBV13 and TRBJ2-1; 9 bases are shared with TRBD1. Germline V lookup: CDR1 PRHDT, CDR2 FYEKMQ (reference sequence). This CDR3 spans 16 amino acids. V dropped 5 bases and J dropped 7; count of bases not matched to a gene: 12. The CDR3 coding sequence is TGTGCCAGCAGCGTCACCGGGACAGGGCGGCGGAATGAGCAGTTCTTC. Translation: CASSVTGTGRRNEQFF.

This rearrangement joins TRBV3-1 (or the pseudogene TRBV3-2) to TRBJ2-7; tentatively, D is TRBD2 (6 bases). Trimming took 0 bases from V and 9 from J, leaving 24 bases between them. Germline lookup yields CDR1 LGHDT and CDR2 YNNKEL (reference sequence). This CDR3 has 17 residues. The CDR3 here is CASSQEDGTPTRRVQYF. CDR3 DNA sequence: TGTGCCAGCAGCCAAGAAGATGGGACTCCAACCCGGCGGGTGCAGTACTTC.

This clone was seen a single time. The chain joins TRBV19 to TRBJ1-1; unclear D gene. Germline V gene sequence: CDR1 LNHDA, CDR2 SQIVND (reference sequence). The CDR3 contains 13 residues. Trimming cost V 0 bases and J 4 bases, with 6 bases left between them. The CDR3 bases are TGTGCCAGTAGTATAGATGAGGGCACTGAAGCTTTCTTT. This sequence encodes CASSIDEGTEAFF.

The chain couples TRBV6-5 to TRBJ2-2; the D is unclear. V was shortened by 7 bases and J by 0 bases, with 9 bases between the two germline ends. This CDR3 has 14 amino acids. Germline-derived CDR1 and CDR2 are MNHEY and SVGAGI. CDR3 bases: TGTGCCAGCATGTTTGGAGCGAACACCGGGGAGCTGTTTTTT. This gives the protein CASMFGANTGELFF.

This chain joins TRBV28 and TRBJ2-7; 8 bases align to TRBD1. Germline loops: CDR1 MDHEN, CDR2 SYDVKM. V gave up 6 bases and J gave up 6 bases; unmatched junction bases: 10. CDR3 length: 14 amino acids. This CDR3 reads CASSQGARAGEQYF. The CDR3, as DNA: TGTGCCAGCAGCCAGGGGGCGCGGGCGGGCGAGCAGTACTTC.